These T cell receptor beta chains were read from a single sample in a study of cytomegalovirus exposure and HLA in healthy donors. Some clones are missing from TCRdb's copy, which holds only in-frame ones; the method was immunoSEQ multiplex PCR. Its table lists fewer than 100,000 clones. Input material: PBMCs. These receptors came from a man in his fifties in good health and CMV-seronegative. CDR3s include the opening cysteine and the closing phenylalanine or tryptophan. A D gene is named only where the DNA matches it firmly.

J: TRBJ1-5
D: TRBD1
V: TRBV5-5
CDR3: CASSLQGWQPQHF
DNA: TGTGCCAGCAGCTTACAGGGGTGGCAGCCCCAGCATTTT

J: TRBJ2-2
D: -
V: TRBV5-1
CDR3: CASSLESSGELFF
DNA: TGCGCCAGCAGCTTGGAATCGTCCGGGGAGCTGTTTTTT

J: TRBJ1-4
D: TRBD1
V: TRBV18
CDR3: CASSAGQPNEKLFF
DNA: TGTGCCAGCTCGGCGGGACAGCCCAATGAAAAACTGTTTTTT

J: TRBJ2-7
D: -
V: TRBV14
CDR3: CASSPRAGSYEQYF
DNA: TGTGCCAGCAGCCCCAGGGCAGGCTCCTACGAGCAGTACTTC

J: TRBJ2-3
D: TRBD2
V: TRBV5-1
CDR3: CASSLGSSGASTDTQYF
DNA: TGCGCCAGCAGCTTGGGGTCTAGCGGGGCTAGCACAGATACGCAGTATTTT

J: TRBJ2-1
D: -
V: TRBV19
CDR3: CASSIAGLGFTGDNEQFF
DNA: TGTGCCAGTAGTATAGCGGGTTTAGGCTTCACAGGTGACAATGAGCAGTTCTTC

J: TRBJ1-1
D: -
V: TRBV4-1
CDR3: CASSLGGAAGTEAFF
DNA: TGCGCCAGCAGCCTTGGGGGGGCGGCCGGCACTGAAGCTTTCTTT

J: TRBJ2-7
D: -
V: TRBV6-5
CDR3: CASRAPQGTIYEQYF
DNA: TGTGCCAGCAGGGCCCCGCAGGGCACTATCTACGAGCAGTACTTC

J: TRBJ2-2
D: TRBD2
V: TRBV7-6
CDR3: CASSFRVSGGNNGGELFF
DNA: TGTGCCAGCAGCTTTCGTGTTTCGGGGGGTAATAATGGCGGGGAGCTGTTTTTT

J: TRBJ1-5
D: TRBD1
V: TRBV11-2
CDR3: CASSDRANQPQHF
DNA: TGTGCCAGCAGTGACAGGGCTAATCAGCCCCAGCATTTT

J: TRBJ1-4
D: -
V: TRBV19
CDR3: CASLHSNGEKLFF
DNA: TGTGCCAGCCTTCACTCCAACGGGGAAAAACTGTTTTTT

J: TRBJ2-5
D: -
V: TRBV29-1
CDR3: CSVFRYQETQYF
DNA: TGCAGCGTTTTCCGGTACCAAGAGACCCAGTACTTC

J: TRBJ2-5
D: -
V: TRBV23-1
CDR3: CASSQSATGRTETQYF
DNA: TGCGCCAGCAGTCAATCCGCGACAGGTAGGACAGAGACCCAGTACTTC

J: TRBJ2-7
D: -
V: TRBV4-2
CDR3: CASSQAKARAIYEQYF
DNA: TGTGCCAGCAGCCAAGCTAAGGCCAGGGCCATCTACGAGCAGTACTTC

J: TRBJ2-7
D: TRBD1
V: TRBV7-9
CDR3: CASSLGQGDEQYF
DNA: TGTGCCAGCAGCTTAGGACAGGGGGACGAGCAGTACTTC

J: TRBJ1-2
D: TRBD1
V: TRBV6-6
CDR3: CASSIDRAYGYTF
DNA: TGTGCCAGCAGTATCGACAGGGCTTATGGCTACACCTTC

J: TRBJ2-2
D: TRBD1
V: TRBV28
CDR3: CASYDRANTGELFF
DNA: TGTGCCAGCTATGACAGGGCAAACACCGGGGAGCTGTTTTTT

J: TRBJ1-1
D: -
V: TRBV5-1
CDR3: CASRENRATEAFF
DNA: TGCGCCAGTCGAGAGAACAGGGCCACTGAAGCTTTCTTT

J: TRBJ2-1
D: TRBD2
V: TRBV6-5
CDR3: CASSGTRSFGEQFF
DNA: TGTGCCAGCAGTGGGACTAGGTCGTTCGGTGAGCAGTTCTTC

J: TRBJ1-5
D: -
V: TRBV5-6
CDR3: CASSLYSNQPQHF
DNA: TGTGCCAGCAGCTTGTATAGCAATCAGCCCCAGCATTTT

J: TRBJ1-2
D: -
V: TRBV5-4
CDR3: CASSLALRGGYTF
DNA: TGTGCCAGCAGCTTGGCCCTAAGGGGTGGCTACACCTTC

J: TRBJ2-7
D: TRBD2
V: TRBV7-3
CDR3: CASSYSAGPYEQYF
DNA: TGTGCCAGCAGCTACTCAGCGGGGCCCTACGAGCAGTACTTC

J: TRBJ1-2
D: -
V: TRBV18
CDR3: CASSPPLAAGGYTF
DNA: TGTGCCAGCTCGCCGCCGTTGGCCGCGGGCGGCTACACCTTC

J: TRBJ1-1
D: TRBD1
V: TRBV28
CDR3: CASSFRDSGNTEAFF
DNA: TGTGCCAGCAGTTTCCGGGACAGTGGGAACACTGAAGCTTTCTTT

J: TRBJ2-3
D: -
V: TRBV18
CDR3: CASSPPEPDTQYF
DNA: TGTGCCAGCTCACCACCGGAGCCAGATACGCAGTATTTT

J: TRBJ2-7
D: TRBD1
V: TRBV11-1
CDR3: CASSLRQGSYEQYF
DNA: TGTGCCAGCAGCTTAAGACAGGGGAGTTACGAGCAGTACTTC

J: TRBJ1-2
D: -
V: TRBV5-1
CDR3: CASSLPSIQGPLGSNYGYTF
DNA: TGCGCCAGCAGCTTGCCGAGTATACAGGGACCGTTGGGGTCTAACTATGGCTACACCTTC

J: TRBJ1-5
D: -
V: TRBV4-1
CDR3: CASSQGGRGNQPQHF
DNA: TGCGCCAGCAGCCAAGGGGGCCGAGGCAATCAGCCCCAGCATTTT

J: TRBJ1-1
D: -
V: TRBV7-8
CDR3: CASSLRGSLNTEAFF
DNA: TGTGCCAGCAGCCTAAGGGGGTCCCTGAACACTGAAGCTTTCTTT

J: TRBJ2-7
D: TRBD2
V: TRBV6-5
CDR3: CASKLIAGDSYEQYF
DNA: TGTGCCAGCAAACTAATAGCGGGGGATTCCTACGAGCAGTACTTC

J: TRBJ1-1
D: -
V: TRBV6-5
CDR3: CASSLRAGRTEAFF
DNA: TGTGCCAGCTCCCTACGAGCGGGGAGAACTGAAGCTTTCTTT

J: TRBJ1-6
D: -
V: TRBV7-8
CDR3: CASSLTWSNSPLHF
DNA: TGTGCCAGCAGCCTTACATGGTCTAATTCACCCCTCCACTTT

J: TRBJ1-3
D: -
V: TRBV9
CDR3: CASSVGSGGASSGNTIYF
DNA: TGTGCCAGCAGCGTAGGGTCGGGAGGGGCTAGCTCTGGAAACACCATATATTTT